Listed below are T cell receptor beta chains from one sample, sequenced in a study of shared clonotypes between healthy human individuals. Measured with immunoSEQ multiplex PCR; TCRdb has only the in-frame clones, and not every one. Of 1.5 million to 2.5 million clones in the sample, approximately 94% were seen once. What was sequenced was naive CD8+ T cells sorted from blood. The receptors were sampled from a man between 18 and 35 years old in good health. Each CDR3 is given with its conserved first and last residue. The D gene is left open where the match is weak. The size entry is marked missing in some rows and otherwise reads once, few, many or a size class.

j_gene,v_gene,d_gene,abundance,CDR3nt,CDR3aa
TRBJ2-7,TRBV5-5,-,-,TGTGCCAGCAGCTTCACAGACATTGACTCCTACGAGCAGTACTTC,CASSFTDIDSYEQYF
TRBJ2-5,TRBV10-1,-,-,TGCGCCAGCAGTGATATGTACCAAGAGACCCAGTACTTC,CASSDMYQETQYF
TRBJ2-7,TRBV28,-,-,TGTGCCAGCAGTTTCGAACACGGGGTCGGCAGGGGAGACGAGCAGTACTTC,CASSFEHGVGRGDEQYF
TRBJ1-1,TRBV9,-,-,TGTGCCAGCAGCGTAGTGCGGGAGAACACTGAAGCTTTCTTT,CASSVVRENTEAFF
TRBJ1-1,TRBV5-1,-,-,TGCGCCAGCAGCTTGGGAAGACAGCCCGGGGACACTGAAGCTTTCTTT,CASSLGRQPGDTEAFF
TRBJ2-1,TRBV10-2,-,-,TGCGCCAGCAGTCCTGACCAGTACAATGAGCAGTTCTTC,CASSPDQYNEQFF
TRBJ1-1,TRBV4-1,TRBD1,-,TGCGCCAGCAGCCAAGGAGACAGGGTATGGGACACTGAAGCTTTCTTT,CASSQGDRVWDTEAFF
TRBJ2-1,TRBV9,TRBD2,-,TGTGCCAGCAGCGTAGACGGGAGGGGGAACAATGAGCAGTTCTTC,CASSVDGRGNNEQFF
TRBJ2-2,TRBV11-3,TRBD2,-,TGTGCCAGCAGCTTAGAGTTGGGAGGGATCGGAAACACCGGGGAGCTGTTTTTT,CASSLELGGIGNTGELFF
TRBJ2-1,TRBV7-8,TRBD2,-,TGTGCCAGCAGCCCCGGGGAACTAGCGGGAGACAATGAGCAGTTCTTC,CASSPGELAGDNEQFF
TRBJ1-2,TRBV19,-,-,TGTGCCAGTCTCCCCGGCAGTACTAACTATGGCTACACCTTC,CASLPGSTNYGYTF
TRBJ1-2,TRBV7-2,-,-,TGTGCCAGCAGCATGACCCAATTAACAGGCTATGGCTACACCTTC,CASSMTQLTGYGYTF
TRBJ1-3,TRBV30,-,-,TGTGCCTTCGAGGGGCTGGGAGAATTGTCTGGAAACACCATATATTTT,CAFEGLGELSGNTIYF
TRBJ1-2,TRBV11-2,-,-,TGTGCCAGCAGCTTAGATCACGCATACCCGGTCAGGGGCTACACCTTC,CASSLDHAYPVRGYTF
TRBJ2-1,TRBV7-2,-,-,TGTGCCAGCAGCTTACAGCCCGGACTCTACAATGAGCAGTTCTTC,CASSLQPGLYNEQFF
TRBJ2-7,TRBV10-3,-,-,TGTGCCATCAGTTTTTCGGGCGAGCAGTACTTC,CAISFSGEQYF
TRBJ2-7,TRBV7-2,TRBD2,-,TGTGCCAGCAGCTCCCACCCGGGACTAGCAACCTACGAGCAGTACTTC,CASSSHPGLATYEQYF
TRBJ1-4,TRBV27,-,-,TGTGCCAGCAGCCCCCAATCGCCAGGGGCCGGGATGGAAAAACTGTTTTTT,CASSPQSPGAGMEKLFF
TRBJ1-1,TRBV5-6,-,-,TGTGCCAGCAGCTTGGAAACCGGGGCTACGATCACTGAAGCTTTCTTT,CASSLETGATITEAFF
TRBJ1-5,TRBV21-1,-,-,TGTGCCAGCAGCATCAAGACAGGGATCGATCAGCCCCAGCATTTT,CASSIKTGIDQPQHF
TRBJ2-1,TRBV7-9,TRBD2,-,TGTGCCAGCAGCTTATCGGGGAGGGACTACAATGAGCAGTTCTTC,CASSLSGRDYNEQFF
TRBJ1-1,TRBV5-5,-,-,TGTGCCAGCAGTTCCGACGGATGGAACACTGAAGCTTTCTTT,CASSSDGWNTEAFF
TRBJ2-2,TRBV29-1,-,-,TGCAGCGGGGGCAAGGCCGAGGGCACCGGGGAGCTGTTTTTT,CSGGKAEGTGELFF
TRBJ1-1,TRBV6-5,-,-,TGTGCCAGCAGTTACGACACCCTTGAAGCTTTCTTT,CASSYDTLEAFF
TRBJ2-7,TRBV27,-,-,TGTGCCAGCAGTTTGGGACGGGACTACGAGCAGTACTTC,CASSLGRDYEQYF
TRBJ2-7,TRBV4-1,-,-,TGCGCCAGCAGCCAAGATGACTCATACGAGCAGTACTTC,CASSQDDSYEQYF
TRBJ2-5,TRBV5-6,-,once,TGTGCCAGCAGCTTGGAGACTACCTTCCAAGAGACCCAGTACTTC,CASSLETTFQETQYF
TRBJ2-7,TRBV5-4,TRBD1,-,TGTGCCAGCAGCTCCTCGGGGACAGACCCTTACGAGCAGTACTTC,CASSSSGTDPYEQYF
TRBJ1-1,TRBV29-1,-,-,TGCAGCGTTGAAGTGCGGGGGGAAGCCACTGAAGCTTTCTTT,CSVEVRGEATEAFF
TRBJ1-1,TRBV7-9,-,-,TGTGCCAGCAGCTTAACCCAGGCCGTCGAAGCTTTCTTT,CASSLTQAVEAFF
TRBJ2-1,TRBV27,-,-,TGTGCCAGCAGTCAAAACCGGGGGGCCCCCTACAATGAGCAGTTCTTC,CASSQNRGAPYNEQFF
TRBJ1-1,TRBV19,TRBD1,-,TGTGCCAGTTGTAGACAGGGCCTCTCTCGCGATGGGAACACTGAAGCTTTCTTT,CASCRQGLSRDGNTEAFF
TRBJ2-7,TRBV27,TRBD2,-,TGTGCCAGCAGTCTCCAGCCTAGCGGGATCTCCTACGAGCAGTACTTC,CASSLQPSGISYEQYF
TRBJ2-7,TRBV11-2,TRBD2,-,TGTGCCAGCAGCCCCTTCGGACTAGCCAATGAGCAGTACTTC,CASSPFGLANEQYF
TRBJ1-4,TRBV6-5,-,-,TGTGCCAGCAGTTTTGGCCAAGGACGGTTTAATGAAAAACTGTTTTTT,CASSFGQGRFNEKLFF
TRBJ1-1,TRBV4-3,-,-,TGCGCCAGCACATGGGGGAGTGGGGGCACTGAAGCTTTCTTT,CASTWGSGGTEAFF
TRBJ2-7,TRBV27,TRBD1,-,TGTGCCAGCAGTGCTTGGACAGGCAGCTACGAGCAGTACTTC,CASSAWTGSYEQYF
TRBJ2-5,TRBV7-9,TRBD2,-,TGTGCCAGCAGCTCGGTGGGACTAGGGGAAGAGACCCAGTACTTC,CASSSVGLGEETQYF
TRBJ2-1,TRBV7-2,-,-,TGTGCCAGCAGCTTAGGCTTACCGGGTGAGCAGTTCTTC,CASSLGLPGEQFF
TRBJ2-7,TRBV5-1,-,-,TGCGCCAGCAGCCAATCTCTTGGGCAGGGCTACGAGCAGTACTTC,CASSQSLGQGYEQYF
TRBJ2-7,TRBV19,-,-,TGTGCCAGTAGAGACACAGGGTACCATTTCGACGAGCAGTACTTC,CASRDTGYHFDEQYF
TRBJ2-2,TRBV4-3,-,-,TGCGCCAGCAGCCCGGTTAAGTCCGTGGGAACCGGGGAGCTGTTTTTT,CASSPVKSVGTGELFF
TRBJ2-3,TRBV2,-,-,TGTGCCAGCGAGACCCCAGGGGGCACAGATACGCAGTATTTT,CASETPGGTDTQYF
TRBJ2-5,TRBV19,TRBD1,once,TGTGCCACCCGGACAGGGGGCGAAGAGACCCAGTACTTC,CATRTGGEETQYF
TRBJ2-7,TRBV5-4,-,-,TGTGCCAGCAGCTCAACCGCCCAGGCGATCGTCTACGAGCAGTACTTC,CASSSTAQAIVYEQYF
TRBJ2-7,TRBV11-2,-,-,TGTGCCAGCAGCTCCGGGACAAAGGTATACGAGCAGTACTTC,CASSSGTKVYEQYF
TRBJ1-2,TRBV6-4,-,-,TGTGCCAGCAGTGACTCGATCGGGGGTTTGGTCTATGGCTACACCTTC,CASSDSIGGLVYGYTF
TRBJ2-7,TRBV5-1,-,-,TGCGCCAGCAGCTTAATTTGGGGCGAGCAGTACTTC,CASSLIWGEQYF
TRBJ2-7,TRBV19,-,once,TGTGCCAGTAGTCCGCGGGATTCTTTCCGGTACGAGCAGTACTTC,CASSPRDSFRYEQYF